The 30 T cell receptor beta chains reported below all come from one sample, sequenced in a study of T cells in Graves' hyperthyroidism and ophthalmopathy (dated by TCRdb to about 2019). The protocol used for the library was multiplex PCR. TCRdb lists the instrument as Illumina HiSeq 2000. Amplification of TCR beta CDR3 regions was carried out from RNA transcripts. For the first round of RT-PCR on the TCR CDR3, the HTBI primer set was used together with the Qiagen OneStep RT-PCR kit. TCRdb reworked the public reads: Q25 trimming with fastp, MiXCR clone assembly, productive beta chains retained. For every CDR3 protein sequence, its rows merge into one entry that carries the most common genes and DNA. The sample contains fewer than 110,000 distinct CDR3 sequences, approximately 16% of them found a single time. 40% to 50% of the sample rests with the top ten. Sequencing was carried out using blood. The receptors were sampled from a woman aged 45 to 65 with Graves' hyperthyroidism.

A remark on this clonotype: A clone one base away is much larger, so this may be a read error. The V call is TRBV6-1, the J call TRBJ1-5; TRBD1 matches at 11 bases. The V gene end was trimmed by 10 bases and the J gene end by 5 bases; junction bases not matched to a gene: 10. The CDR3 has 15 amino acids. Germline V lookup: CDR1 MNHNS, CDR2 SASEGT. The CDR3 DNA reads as TGTGCCAACAGCACCGGACAGGGGGCCGATCAGCCCCAGCATTTT. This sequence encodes CANSTGQGADQPQHF.

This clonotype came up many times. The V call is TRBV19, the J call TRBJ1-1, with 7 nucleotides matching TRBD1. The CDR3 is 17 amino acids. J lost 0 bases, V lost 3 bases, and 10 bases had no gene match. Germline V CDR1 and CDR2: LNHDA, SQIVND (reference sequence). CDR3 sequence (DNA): TGTGCCAGTAGTATTACCCCCAGGGGGGGGTTGAACACTGAAGCTTTCTTT. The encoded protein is CASSITPRGGLNTEAFF.

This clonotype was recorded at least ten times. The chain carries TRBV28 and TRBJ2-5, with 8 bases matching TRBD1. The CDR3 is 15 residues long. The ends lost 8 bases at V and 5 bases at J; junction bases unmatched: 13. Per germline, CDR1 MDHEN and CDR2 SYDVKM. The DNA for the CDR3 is TGTGCCAGCGGGACCCCCACGACAGGGGATGAGACCCAGTACTTC. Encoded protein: CASGTPTTGDETQYF.

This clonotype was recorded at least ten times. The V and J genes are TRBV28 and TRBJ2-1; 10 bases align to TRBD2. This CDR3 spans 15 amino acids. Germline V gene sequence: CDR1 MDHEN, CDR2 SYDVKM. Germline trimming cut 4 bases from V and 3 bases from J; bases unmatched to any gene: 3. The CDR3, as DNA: TGTGCCAGCAGTTCTCCTAGCGGGAGCTACAATGAGCAGTTCTTC. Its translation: CASSSPSGSYNEQFF.

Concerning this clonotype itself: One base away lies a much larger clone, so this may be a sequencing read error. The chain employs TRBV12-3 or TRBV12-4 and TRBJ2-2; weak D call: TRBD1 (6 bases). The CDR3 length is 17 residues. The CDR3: CASSFGRGEASTGELLF. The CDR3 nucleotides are TGTGCCAGCAGTTTTGGCAGGGGCGAGGCGAGCACCGGGGAGCTGCTTTTT.

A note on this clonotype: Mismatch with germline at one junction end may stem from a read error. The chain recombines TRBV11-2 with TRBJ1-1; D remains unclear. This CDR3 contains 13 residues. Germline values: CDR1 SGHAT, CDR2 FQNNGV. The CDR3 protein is CASSPQSNTKAFF. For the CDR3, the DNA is TGTGCCAGCAGCCCCCAGTCGAACACTAAAGCTTTCTTT. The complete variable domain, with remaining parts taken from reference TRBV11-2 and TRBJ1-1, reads EAGVAQSPRYKIIEKRQSVAFWCNPISGHATLYWYQQILGQGPKLLIQFQNNGVVDDSQLPKDRFSAERLKGVDSTLKIQPAKLEDSAVYLCASSPQSNTKAFFGQGTRLTVV.

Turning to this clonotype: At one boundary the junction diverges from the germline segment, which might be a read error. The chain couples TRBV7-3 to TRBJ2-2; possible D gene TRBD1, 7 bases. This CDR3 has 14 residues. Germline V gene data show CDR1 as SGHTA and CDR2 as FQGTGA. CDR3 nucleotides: TGTGCCAGCAGACAGGGGTCGAACACCGGGGGGCTGTTTTTT. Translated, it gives CASRQGSNTGGLFF.

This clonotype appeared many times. The CDR3 protein is CASSPSPREQYF. CDR3 sequence (DNA): TGTGCCAGCAGTCCCTCTCCCCGTGAGCAGTACTTC. The rearrangement links TRBV27 to TRBJ2-7; no definite D call. The V end was cut by 5 bases, the J end by 7 bases, with 12 bases between. The CDR3 is 12 amino acids. Germline V lookup: CDR1 MNHEY, CDR2 SMNVEV (reference sequence).

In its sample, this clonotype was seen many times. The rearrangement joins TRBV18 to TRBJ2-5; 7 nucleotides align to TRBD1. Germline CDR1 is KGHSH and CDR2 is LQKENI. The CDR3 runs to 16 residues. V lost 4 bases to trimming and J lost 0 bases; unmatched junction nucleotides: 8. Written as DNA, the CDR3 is TGTGCCAGCTCACGCCCCGGGACAGCCTACCAAGAGACCCAGTACTTC. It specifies CASSRPGTAYQETQYF. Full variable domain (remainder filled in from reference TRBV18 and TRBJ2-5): NAGVMQNPRHLVRRRGQEARLRCSPMKGHSHVYWYRQLPEEGLKFMVYLQKENIIDESGMPKERFSAEFPKEGPSILRIQQVVRGDSAAYFCASSRPGTAYQETQYFGPGTRLLVL.

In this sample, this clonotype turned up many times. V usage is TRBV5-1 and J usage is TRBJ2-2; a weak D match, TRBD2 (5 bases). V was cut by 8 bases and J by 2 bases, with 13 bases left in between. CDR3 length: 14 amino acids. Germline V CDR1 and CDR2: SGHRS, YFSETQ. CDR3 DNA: TGCGCCAGTCAGACTACCGTCAACACCGGGGAGCTGTTTTTT. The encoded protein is CASQTTVNTGELFF.

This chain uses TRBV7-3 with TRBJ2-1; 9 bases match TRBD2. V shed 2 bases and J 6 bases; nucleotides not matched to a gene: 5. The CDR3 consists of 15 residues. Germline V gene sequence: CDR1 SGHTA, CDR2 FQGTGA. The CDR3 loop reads CASSLLAGGPNEQFF. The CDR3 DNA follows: TGTGCCAGCAGCTTATTGGCGGGAGGGCCCAATGAGCAGTTCTTC.

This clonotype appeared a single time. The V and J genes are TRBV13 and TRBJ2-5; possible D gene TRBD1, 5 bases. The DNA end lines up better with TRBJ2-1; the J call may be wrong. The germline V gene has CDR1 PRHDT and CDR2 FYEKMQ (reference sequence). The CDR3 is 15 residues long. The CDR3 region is CASSLGVRGSETQFF. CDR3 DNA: TGTGCCAGCAGCTTGGGCGTAAGGGGAAGCGAGACCCAGTTCTTC.

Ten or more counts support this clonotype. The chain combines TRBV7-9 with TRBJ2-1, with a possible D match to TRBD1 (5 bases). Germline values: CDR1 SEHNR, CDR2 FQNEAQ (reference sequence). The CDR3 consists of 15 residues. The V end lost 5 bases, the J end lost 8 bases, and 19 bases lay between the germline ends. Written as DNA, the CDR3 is TGTGCCAGCAGCCCCGACCTCCCCCTAGGGGATGAGCAGTTCTTC. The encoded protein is CASSPDLPLGDEQFF.

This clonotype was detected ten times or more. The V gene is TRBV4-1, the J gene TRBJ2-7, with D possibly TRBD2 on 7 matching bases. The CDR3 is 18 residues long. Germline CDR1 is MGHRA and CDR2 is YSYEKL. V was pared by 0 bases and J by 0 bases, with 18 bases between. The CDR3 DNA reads TGCGCCAGCAGCCAAGAGGGGGGAGGGGGGAGATACTCCTACGAGCAGTACGTC. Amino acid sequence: CASSQEGGGGRYSYEQYV.

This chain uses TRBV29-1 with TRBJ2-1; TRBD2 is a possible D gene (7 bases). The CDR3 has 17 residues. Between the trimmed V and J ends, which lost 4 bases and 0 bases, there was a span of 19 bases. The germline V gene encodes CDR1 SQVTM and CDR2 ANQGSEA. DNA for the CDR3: TGCAGCGTTGTAGGAGGGGCCGGGGGGCCCTCCTACAATGAGCAGTTCTTC. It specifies CSVVGGAGGPSYNEQFF.

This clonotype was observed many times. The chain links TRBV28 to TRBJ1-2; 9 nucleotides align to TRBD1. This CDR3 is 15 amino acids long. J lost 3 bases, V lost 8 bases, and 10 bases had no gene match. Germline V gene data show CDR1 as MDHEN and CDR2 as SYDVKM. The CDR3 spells CASSTGDRVDYGYTF. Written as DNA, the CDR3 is TGTGCCAGCTCTACGGGGGACAGGGTCGACTATGGCTACACCTTC.

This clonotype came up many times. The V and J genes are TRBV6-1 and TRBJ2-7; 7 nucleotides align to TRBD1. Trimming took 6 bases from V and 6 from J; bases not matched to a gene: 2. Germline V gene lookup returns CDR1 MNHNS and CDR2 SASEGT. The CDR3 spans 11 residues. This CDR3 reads CASRGQLEQYF. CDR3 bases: TGTGCCAGCAGGGGACAGCTCGAGCAGTACTTC.

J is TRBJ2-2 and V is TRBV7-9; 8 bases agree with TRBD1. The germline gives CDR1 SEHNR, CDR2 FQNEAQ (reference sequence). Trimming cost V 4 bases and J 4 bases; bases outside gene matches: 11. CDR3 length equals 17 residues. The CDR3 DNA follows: TGTGCCAGCAGCTCACTGCTAGGACAGGGACTCACCGGGGAGCTGTTTTTT. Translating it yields CASSSLLGQGLTGELFF.

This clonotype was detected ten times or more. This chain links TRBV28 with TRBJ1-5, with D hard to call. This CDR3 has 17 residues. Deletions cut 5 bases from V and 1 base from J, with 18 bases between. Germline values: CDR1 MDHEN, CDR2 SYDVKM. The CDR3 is CASSISDRLSSNQPQHF. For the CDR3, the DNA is TGTGCCAGCAGTATCTCCGATCGGTTGTCGAGCAATCAGCCCCAGCATTTT.

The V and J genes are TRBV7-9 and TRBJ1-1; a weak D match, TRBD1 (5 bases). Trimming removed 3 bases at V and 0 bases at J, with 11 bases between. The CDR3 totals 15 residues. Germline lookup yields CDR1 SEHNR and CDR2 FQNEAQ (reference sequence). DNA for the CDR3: TGTGCCAGCAGCTTCGGGACTACGTTGAACACTGAAGCTTTCTTT. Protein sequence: CASSFGTTLNTEAFF. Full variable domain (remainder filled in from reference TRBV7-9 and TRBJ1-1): DTGVSQNPRHKITKRGQNVTFRCDPISEHNRLYWYRQTLGQGPEFLTYFQNEAQLEKSRLLSDRFSAERPKGSFSTLEIQRTEQGDSAMYLCASSFGTTLNTEAFFGQGTRLTVV.

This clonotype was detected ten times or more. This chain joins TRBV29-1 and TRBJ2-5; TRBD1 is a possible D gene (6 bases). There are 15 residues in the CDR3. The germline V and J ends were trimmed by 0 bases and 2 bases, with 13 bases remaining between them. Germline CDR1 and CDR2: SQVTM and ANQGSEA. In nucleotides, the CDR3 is TGCAGCGTTGAAGACGTGACAGGCCATCAAGAGACCCAGTACTTC. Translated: CSVEDVTGHQETQYF. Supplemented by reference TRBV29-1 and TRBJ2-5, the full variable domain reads SAVISQKPSRDICQRGTSLTIQCQVDSQVTMMFWYRQQPGQSLTLIATANQGSEATYESGFVIDKFPISRPNLTFSTLTVSNMSPEDSSIYLCSVEDVTGHQETQYFGPGTRLLVL.

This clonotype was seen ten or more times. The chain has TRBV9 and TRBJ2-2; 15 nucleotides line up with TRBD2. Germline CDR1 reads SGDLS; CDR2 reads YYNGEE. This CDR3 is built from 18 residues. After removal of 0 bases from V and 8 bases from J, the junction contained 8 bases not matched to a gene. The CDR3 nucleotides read TGTGCCAGCAGCGTAGCTCCAGGGACTAGCGGGAGGACTGGGGAGCTGTTTTTT. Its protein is CASSVAPGTSGRTGELFF.

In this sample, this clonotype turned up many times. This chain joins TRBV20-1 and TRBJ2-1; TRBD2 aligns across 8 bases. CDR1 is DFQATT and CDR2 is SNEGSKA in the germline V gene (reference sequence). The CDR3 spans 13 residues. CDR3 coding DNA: TGCAGCGCAGTGCCGTCCGGGACTAGGGCTCCGTTCTTC. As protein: CSAVPSGTRAPFF.

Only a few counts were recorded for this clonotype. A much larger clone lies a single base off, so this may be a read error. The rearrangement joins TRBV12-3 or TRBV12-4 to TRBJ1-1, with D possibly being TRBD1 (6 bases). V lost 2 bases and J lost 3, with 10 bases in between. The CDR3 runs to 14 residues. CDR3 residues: CASSLRGGDTEAFF. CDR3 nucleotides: TGTGCCAGCAGTTTACGAGGGGGGGACACTGAAGCTTTCTTT.

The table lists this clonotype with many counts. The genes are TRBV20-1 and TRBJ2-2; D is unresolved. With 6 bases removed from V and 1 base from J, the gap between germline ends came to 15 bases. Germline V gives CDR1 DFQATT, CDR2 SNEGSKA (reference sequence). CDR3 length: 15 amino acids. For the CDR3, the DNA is TGCAGTGCCAGATCAGACCTGGGGAACACCGGGGAGCTGTTTTTT. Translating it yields CSARSDLGNTGELFF.

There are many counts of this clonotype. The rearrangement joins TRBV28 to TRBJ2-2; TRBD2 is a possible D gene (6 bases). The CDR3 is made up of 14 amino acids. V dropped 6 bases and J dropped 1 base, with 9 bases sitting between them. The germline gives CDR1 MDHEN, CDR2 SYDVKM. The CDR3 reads CASRSSGNTGELFF. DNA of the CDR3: TGTGCCAGCAGGAGTAGCGGGAACACCGGGGAGCTGTTTTTT.

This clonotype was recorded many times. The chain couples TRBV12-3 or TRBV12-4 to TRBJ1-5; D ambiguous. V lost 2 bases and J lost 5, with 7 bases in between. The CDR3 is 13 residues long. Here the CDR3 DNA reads TGTGCCAGCAGTTTACGGGGAGATCAGCCCCAGCATTTT. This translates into CASSLRGDQPQHF.

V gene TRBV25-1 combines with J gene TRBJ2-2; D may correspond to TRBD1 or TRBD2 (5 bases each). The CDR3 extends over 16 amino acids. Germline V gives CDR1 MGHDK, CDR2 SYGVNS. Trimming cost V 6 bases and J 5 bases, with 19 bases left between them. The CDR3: CASSSRGVSGTGELFF. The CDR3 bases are TGTGCCAGCAGCTCGAGGGGCGTGTCGGGAACCGGGGAGCTGTTTTTT.

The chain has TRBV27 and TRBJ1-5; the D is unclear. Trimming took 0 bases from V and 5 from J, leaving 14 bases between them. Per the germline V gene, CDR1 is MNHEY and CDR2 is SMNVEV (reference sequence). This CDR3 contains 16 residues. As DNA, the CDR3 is TGTGCCAGCAGTTTATCGTCCGCTTTAGGACATCAGCCCCAGCATTTT. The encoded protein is CASSLSSALGHQPQHF.

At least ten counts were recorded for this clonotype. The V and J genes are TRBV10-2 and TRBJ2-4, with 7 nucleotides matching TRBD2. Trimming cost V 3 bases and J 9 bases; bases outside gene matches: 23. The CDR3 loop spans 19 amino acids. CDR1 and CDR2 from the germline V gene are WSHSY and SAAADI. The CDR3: CASSDSSGRAPNVEGIQYF. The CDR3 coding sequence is TGCGCCAGCAGTGACTCTAGTGGGAGGGCCCCTAATGTTGAAGGCATTCAGTACTTC.